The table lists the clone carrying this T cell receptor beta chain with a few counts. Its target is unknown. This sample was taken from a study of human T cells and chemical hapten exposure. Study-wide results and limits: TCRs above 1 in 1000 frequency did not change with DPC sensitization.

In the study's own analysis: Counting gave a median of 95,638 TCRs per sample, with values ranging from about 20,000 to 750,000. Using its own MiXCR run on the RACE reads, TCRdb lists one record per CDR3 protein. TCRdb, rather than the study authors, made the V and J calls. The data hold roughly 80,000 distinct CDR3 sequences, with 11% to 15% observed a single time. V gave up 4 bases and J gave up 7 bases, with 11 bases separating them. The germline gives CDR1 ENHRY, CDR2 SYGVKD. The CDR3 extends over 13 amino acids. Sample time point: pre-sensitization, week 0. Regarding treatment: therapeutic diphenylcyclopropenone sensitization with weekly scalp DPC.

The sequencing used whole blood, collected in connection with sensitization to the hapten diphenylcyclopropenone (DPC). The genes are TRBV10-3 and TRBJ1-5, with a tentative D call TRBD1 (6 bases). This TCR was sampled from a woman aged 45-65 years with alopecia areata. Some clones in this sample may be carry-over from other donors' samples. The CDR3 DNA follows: TGTGCCATCAGTGTACAGGGCGGGCAGCCCCAGCATTTT. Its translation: CAISVQGGQPQHF.